The rows below give T cell receptor beta chains drawn from one sample of a study of T cell repertoires in cytomegalovirus infection. MiXCR, applied by TCRdb to the reads, yields one record per CDR3 protein. The table lists 310,000 or so distinct CDR3 sequences, approximately 10% of them singletons. What was sequenced was PBMCs. These receptors were obtained from a human donor in good health (CMV status not recorded). Some clones in this sample may be carry-over from other donors' samples. CDR3s include the opening cysteine and the closing phenylalanine or tryptophan. The D gene is left open where the match is weak. Expanded clones get a size class; other rows say once, few or many, or leave the size out.

clone_size j_call d_call v_call cdr3_nt cdr3_aa
. TRBJ1-1 . TRBV28 TGTGCCAGCACCGAGGGGGGCAGGACTGAAGCTTTCTTT CASTEGGRTEAFF
many TRBJ2-1 TRBD2 TRBV20-1 TGCAGTGCTAGTATACAGCGGGGGGCAGGGGGTGAGCAGTTCTTC CSASIQRGAGGEQFF
few TRBJ2-3 . TRBV29-1 TGCAGCCCTTGGGTAACAGGCCGAGGGAAGACGCAGTATTTT CSPWVTGRGKTQYF
few TRBJ2-2 . TRBV2 TGTGCCAGCAGCCCAGTACCTTCGAACACCGGGGAGCTGTTTTTT CASSPVPSNTGELFF
few TRBJ2-1 . TRBV4-3 TGCGCCAGCAGCCAAGTTTGGGGTGTTGAGCAGTTCTTC CASSQVWGVEQFF
many TRBJ2-7 TRBD2 TRBV7-2 TGTGCCAGCAGCTTCCTCTCGACTAGCGGGACTCCCTACGAGCAGTACTTC CASSFLSTSGTPYEQYF
many TRBJ2-5 . TRBV19 TGTGCCAGTAGTAAAGGACAAACCGGCCAAGAGACCCAGTACTTC CASSKGQTGQETQYF
many TRBJ2-3 . TRBV6-5 TGTGCCAGCAGTGCGGGGGCCCCTAATACGCAGTATTTT CASSAGAPNTQYF
many TRBJ2-5 . TRBV7-2 TGTGCCAGCAGCTTAGGACCTCTCGGGAAAGAGACCCAGTACTTC CASSLGPLGKETQYF
many TRBJ1-3 . TRBV5-6 TGTGCCAGCAGCTCTTTTGACAGGTCCTCTGGAAACACCATATATTTT CASSSFDRSSGNTIYF
few TRBJ1-1 TRBD1 TRBV5-6 TGTGCCAGCAGCCCGAACCCAGGGGGCACTGAAGCTTTCTTT CASSPNPGGTEAFF
many TRBJ2-2 TRBD2 TRBV6-2/TRBV6-3 TGTGCCAGCAGAGGAACCGGGAGGGACACCGGGGAGCTGTTTTTT CASRGTGRDTGELFF
many TRBJ1-2 . TRBV28 TGTGCCAGCCAAACGGACAATAACTATGGCTACACCTTC CASQTDNNYGYTF
many TRBJ2-2 . TRBV7-8 TGTGCCAGCAGAGACGCGGAGGTGGACACCGGGGAGCTGTTTTTT CASRDAEVDTGELFF
many TRBJ2-1 TRBD2 TRBV29-1 TGCAGCGCCTTAGCGGGGGCTCGTAATGAGCAGTTCTTC CSALAGARNEQFF
. TRBJ1-5 . TRBV2 TGTGCCAGCAGTGTGACGATGAGCAATCAGCCCCAGCATTTT CASSVTMSNQPQHF
many TRBJ2-5 . TRBV29-1 TGCAGCGTTGAAGATGGGGCACCCGTCGGGGAGACCCAGTACTTC CSVEDGAPVGETQYF
many TRBJ1-5 . TRBV6-5 TGTGCCAGCGGACTTAGGGGGGAGCCCCAGCATTTT CASGLRGEPQHF
many TRBJ2-3 TRBD1 TRBV10-3 TGTGCCATCAGTGAGTCGGAACAGGGGCATCAGTATTTT CAISESEQGHQYF
many TRBJ1-4 . TRBV7-9 TGTGCCAGCAGCCCCGGGGAGCATAATGAAAAACTGTTTTTT CASSPGEHNEKLFF
many TRBJ1-5 . TRBV29-1 TGCAGCGTTGGGGTCTCGGGAAATAGCAATCAGCCCCAGCATTTT CSVGVSGNSNQPQHF
many TRBJ2-7 . TRBV7-9 TGTGCCAGCAGCTTCGACGGTAACTCCTACGAGCAGTACTTC CASSFDGNSYEQYF
many TRBJ2-7 TRBD2 TRBV7-9 TGTGCCAGCAGTTCTAGCGGGGGGGACTCCTACGAGCAGTACTTC CASSSSGGDSYEQYF
few TRBJ2-5 . TRBV20-1 TGCAGTGCTAGAGACTTACAGGGCCAAGAGACCCAGTACTTC CSARDLQGQETQYF
many TRBJ1-2 . TRBV13 TGTGCCAGCAGCTTGCAGGCCTCTCTTTATGGCTACACCTTC CASSLQASLYGYTF
many TRBJ2-5 . TRBV5-1 TGCGCCAGCAGCTTGAGGATGGGGGTTCAAGAGACCCAGTACTTC CASSLRMGVQETQYF
many TRBJ2-3 . TRBV7-6 TGTGCCAGCAGCTCAGCGGGACAGGAGAGCACAGATACGCAGTATTTT CASSSAGQESTDTQYF
many TRBJ1-5 . TRBV29-1 TGCAGCGTTAGAACAGAAGGCAATCAGCCCCAGCATTTT CSVRTEGNQPQHF
many TRBJ2-7 TRBD1 TRBV6-5 TGTGCCAGCAGTTACTCTGGGACAGGCCCTGACGAGCAGTACTTC CASSYSGTGPDEQYF
. TRBJ2-2 . TRBV5-1 TGCGCCAGCAGCTTGAGTTCACCTAACACCGGGGAGCTGTTTTTT CASSLSSPNTGELFF
few TRBJ2-3 . TRBV29-1 TGCAGCGTTGGCGGGGGCAAAGATACGCAGTATTTT CSVGGGKDTQYF
few TRBJ2-2 TRBD1 TRBV29-1 TGCAGCGTGGCTGACAGGGGGCGGACCGGGGAGCTGTTTTTT CSVADRGRTGELFF
many TRBJ1-1 TRBD1 TRBV28 TGTGCCAGCAGTTTAGCACCCCTGACAGGGTCTGAAGCTTTCTTT CASSLAPLTGSEAFF
many TRBJ2-7 TRBD1 TRBV5-1 TGCGCCAGCGGTACAGGGGGCGCAATGAGGTACGAGCAGTACTTC CASGTGGAMRYEQYF
few TRBJ2-3 TRBD2 TRBV10-3 TGTGCCTCAGACGGGGGGGAGACAGGCACAGATACGCAGTATTTT CASDGGETGTDTQYF
. TRBJ1-1 . TRBV5-1 TGCGCCAGCAGCTTGGACAGGGAGAGGACTGAAGCTTTCTTT CASSLDRERTEAFF
few TRBJ1-6 . TRBV25-1 TGTGCCAGCGGGACATTAAATTCACCCCTCCACTTT CASGTLNSPLHF
few TRBJ1-1 TRBD1 TRBV20-1 TGCAGTGCTAGGAGGGGACAGGGTAACACTGAAGCTTTCTTT CSARRGQGNTEAFF
. TRBJ2-3 TRBD2 TRBV6-4 TGTGCCAGCAGCCCTAGCGGTACGCAGTATTTT CASSPSGTQYF
few TRBJ1-2 . TRBV20-1 TGCAGTGCTAGCCCCTTCACTAACTATGGCTACACCTTC CSASPFTNYGYTF
many TRBJ1-5 TRBD1 TRBV20-1 TGCAGTGCTAGAGATCAGGGGGGGGCTGGTCAGCCCCAGCATTTT CSARDQGGAGQPQHF
many TRBJ2-1 . TRBV7-8 TGTGCCAGCAGCTCTGACAGAAACAATGAGCAGTTCTTC CASSSDRNNEQFF
many TRBJ2-2 . TRBV20-1 TGCAGTGCTAGAGATATGATTGGAACAGAAATTACCGGGGAGCTGTTTTTT CSARDMIGTEITGELFF
many TRBJ2-2 TRBD2 TRBV4-1 TGCGCCAGCAGCCACTGGACTAGCGGGGGGTGGAACACCGGGGAGCTGTTTTTT CASSHWTSGGWNTGELFF
. TRBJ2-7 . TRBV20-1 TGCAGTGCTAGCCCTCGGACAGCGTCCTACGAGCAGTACTTC CSASPRTASYEQYF
many TRBJ1-4 . TRBV12-3/TRBV12-4 TGTGCCAGCAGGCTAGCGGCTAATGAAAAACTGTTTTTT CASRLAANEKLFF
many TRBJ2-3 . TRBV7-2 TGTGCCAGCAGCCTAATGGGACTCTACACAGATACGCAGTATTTT CASSLMGLYTDTQYF
. TRBJ2-3 TRBD1 TRBV20-1 TGCAGTGCTAGACCAGGGACAGGGTCAGATACGCAGTATTTT CSARPGTGSDTQYF
few TRBJ2-2 TRBD2 TRBV20-1 TGCAGTGCTAGGCGGGGGGCCGGGGAGCTGTTTTTT CSARRGAGELFF
. TRBJ1-5 TRBD1 TRBV6-5 TGTGCCAGCAGTTACTCGATCCCGGGGACAGTCGGTGGAAGCAATCAGCCCCAGCATTTT CASSYSIPGTVGGSNQPQHF